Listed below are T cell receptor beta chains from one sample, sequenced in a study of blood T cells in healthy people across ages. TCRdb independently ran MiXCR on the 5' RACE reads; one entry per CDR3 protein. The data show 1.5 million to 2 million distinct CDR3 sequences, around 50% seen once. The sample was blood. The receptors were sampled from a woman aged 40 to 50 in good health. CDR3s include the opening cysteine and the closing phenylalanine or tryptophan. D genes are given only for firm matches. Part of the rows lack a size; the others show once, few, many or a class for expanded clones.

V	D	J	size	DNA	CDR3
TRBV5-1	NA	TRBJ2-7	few	TGCGCCAGCAGAGGCCAGTTGAGCTCCTACGAGCAGTACTTC	CASRGQLSSYEQYF
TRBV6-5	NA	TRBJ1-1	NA	TGTGCCAGCAGTATACAGGGTAGGACTGAAGCTTTCTTT	CASSIQGRTEAFF
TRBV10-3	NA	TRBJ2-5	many	TGTGCCATCAGTGACCCGGAGGGGGGCCAAGAGACCCAGTACTTC	CAISDPEGGQETQYF
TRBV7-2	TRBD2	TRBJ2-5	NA	TGTGCCAGCAGTTCCCAGCCCCATAGCGGGGGGACCCAAAGGACCCAGTACTTC	CASSSQPHSGGTQRTQYF
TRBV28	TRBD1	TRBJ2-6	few	TGTGCCAGCGGAACAGGGGGGGGGGCCAACGTCCTGACTTTC	CASGTGGGANVLTF
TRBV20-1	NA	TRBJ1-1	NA	TGCAGTGCTAGCCAAGACTTGAACACTGAAGCTTTCTTT	CSASQDLNTEAFF
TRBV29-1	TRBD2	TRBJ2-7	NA	TGCAGCGTTGCTGGCCGGGGGAGGGCGACCACCTACGAGCAGTACTTC	CSVAGRGRATTYEQYF
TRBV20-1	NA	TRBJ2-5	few	TGCAGTGCGCCGGACCGGGACGGGCAAGAGACCCAGTACTTC	CSAPDRDGQETQYF
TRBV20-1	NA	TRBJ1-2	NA	TGCAGTGCTAGCAGCCGGGAGGGGCTCCACGGCTACACCTTC	CSASSREGLHGYTF
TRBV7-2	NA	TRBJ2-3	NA	TGTGCCAGCAGCCGATACAGGACAGACCGAAAGGATACGCAGTATTTT	CASSRYRTDRKDTQYF
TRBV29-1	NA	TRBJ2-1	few	TGCAGCGTTGGGGCAGAGAGCTCCTACAATGAGCAGTTCTTC	CSVGAESSYNEQFF
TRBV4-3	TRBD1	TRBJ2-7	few	TGCGCCAGCAGCCAGGCTACCGGGACAGGCTACGAGCAGTACTTC	CASSQATGTGYEQYF
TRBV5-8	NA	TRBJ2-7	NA	TGTGCCAGCAGATTGTACAGAGACTCCTACGAGCAGTACTTC	CASRLYRDSYEQYF
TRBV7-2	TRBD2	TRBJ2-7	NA	TGTGCCAGCAGCTCACCCGGGACTAGCATCTACGAGCAGTACTTC	CASSSPGTSIYEQYF
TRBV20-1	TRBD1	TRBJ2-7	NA	TGCAGTGCCTCAGGGGGACAATTCGTATCCTACGAGCAGTACTTC	CSASGGQFVSYEQYF
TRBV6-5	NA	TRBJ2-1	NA	TGTGCCAGCAGCCTCGTAGGAGGGACCGCCTACAATGAGCAGTTCTTC	CASSLVGGTAYNEQFF
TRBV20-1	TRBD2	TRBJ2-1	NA	TGCGGTGCTAGGGAGCTAGCGGGGGGTAACAATGAGCAGTTCTTC	CGARELAGGNNEQFF
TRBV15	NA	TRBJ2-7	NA	TGTGCCACCAGCAGAGACAGGGCCGGCGAGCAGTACTTC	CATSRDRAGEQYF
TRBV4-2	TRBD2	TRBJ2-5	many	TGTGCCAGCAGCCAAGAGGACGGCCGCGGGGGGGAGACCCAGTACTTC	CASSQEDGRGGETQYF
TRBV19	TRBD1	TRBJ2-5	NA	TGTGCCAGTAGTGCCGGGGACAGTATTCAAGAGACCCAGTACTTC	CASSAGDSIQETQYF
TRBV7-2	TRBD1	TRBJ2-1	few	TGTGCCAGCAGCTTATACAGGGGTCCCTACAATGAGCAGTTCTTC	CASSLYRGPYNEQFF
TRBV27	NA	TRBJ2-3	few	TGTGCCAGCACCGCCGTCCGGGGTAGCGGAGTAACAGATACGCAGTATTTT	CASTAVRGSGVTDTQYF
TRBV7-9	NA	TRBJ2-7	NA	TGTGCCAGCAGCTTACAGATCTCCTACAATGAGCAGTACTTC	CASSLQISYNEQYF
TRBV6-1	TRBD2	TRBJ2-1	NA	TGTGCCAGCAGGAGTCTACCGTACGGACTAGCGGGTTCCTACAATGAGCAGTTCTTC	CASRSLPYGLAGSYNEQFF
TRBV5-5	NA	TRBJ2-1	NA	TGTGCCAGCACCTTACTAGGGAGAGGGGGCTCCTACAATGAGCAGTTCTTC	CASTLLGRGGSYNEQFF
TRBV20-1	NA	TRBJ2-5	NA	TGCAGTGCCAACAGGGTCCCCGAGACCCAGTACTTC	CSANRVPETQYF
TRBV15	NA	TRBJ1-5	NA	TGTGCCACCAGCAGAGACAGATGGATCATGCCCCAGCATTTT	CATSRDRWIMPQHF
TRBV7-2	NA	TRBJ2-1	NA	TGTGCCAGCAGCTTAGCTAGTTTATCCGTCGGTGAGCAGTTCTTC	CASSLASLSVGEQFF
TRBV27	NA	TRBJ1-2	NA	TGTGCCAGCAGTTTATCGGGCCAGGGTACTCGGGGCTACACCTTC	CASSLSGQGTRGYTF
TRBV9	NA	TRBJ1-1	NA	TGTGCCAGCAGCGGAGGTGCGGGGCTTAACACTGAAGCTTTCTTT	CASSGGAGLNTEAFF